A selection of T cell receptor beta chains follows, all from one sample in a study of shared clonotypes between healthy human individuals. This table comes from immunoSEQ multiplex PCR, and its TCRdb copy is limited to in-frame clones, with some not included. The table lists approximately 1.9 million clones, around 93% of them singletons. Sample: naive CD8+ T cells from PBMCs. The receptors derive from a man in his late teens or twenties in good health. Some clones in this sample may be carry-over from other donors' samples. Both conserved end residues are part of each CDR3. D genes are given only for firm matches. A row's size may be missing; if present it is once, few, many or a size class.

>NA|TRBV7-9|TRBD2|TRBJ2-7|14
TGTGCCAGCAGCCGTAGCGGGACCTCCTACGAGCAGTACTTC
CASSRSGTSYEQYF
>NA|TRBV28|TRBD2|TRBJ2-7|16
TGTGCCAGCAGTCTTCCGACTAGCGGGTACTCCTACGAGCAGTACTTC
CASSLPTSGYSYEQYF
>NA|TRBV6-5|NA|TRBJ1-4|15
TGTGCCAGCAGTTACTCGAGCGGCGCGGGTGAAAAACTGTTTTTT
CASSYSSGAGEKLFF
>NA|TRBV5-1|NA|TRBJ2-7|15
TGCGCCAGCAGCTTCCAACAGGGTCGTACCTACGAGCAGTACTTC
CASSFQQGRTYEQYF
>NA|TRBV11-2|NA|TRBJ1-4|17
TGTGCCAGCAGCTCGAGAACAGGGTTTAAGGCTAATGAAAAACTGTTTTTT
CASSSRTGFKANEKLFF
>NA|TRBV4-3|NA|TRBJ1-4|15
TGCGCCAGCAGCCAACCCGGCGCAACTAATGAAAAACTGTTTTTT
CASSQPGATNEKLFF
>once|TRBV7-9|NA|TRBJ2-7|14
TGTGCCAGCAGCTTAGTAACGGCAGAAGGAGAGCAGTACTTC
CASSLVTAEGEQYF
>NA|TRBV27|TRBD1|TRBJ1-5|14
TGTGCCAGCAGGGGACAGTTTAGCAATCAGCCCCAGCATTTT
CASRGQFSNQPQHF
>NA|TRBV19|NA|TRBJ2-7|15
TGTGCCAGTAGCTCCCTGGACTCGTTTGGCTACGAGCAGTACTTC
CASSSLDSFGYEQYF
>NA|TRBV30|NA|TRBJ2-7|14
TGTGCCTGGAGTGTACCCCCAGCCCGCTACGAGCAGTACTTC
CAWSVPPARYEQYF
>NA|TRBV29-1|TRBD2|TRBJ2-3|16
TGCAGCGAGCTCGCCCGCGGGACTAGCGGAACAGATACGCAGTATTTT
CSELARGTSGTDTQYF
>NA|TRBV9|TRBD1|TRBJ2-3|15
TGTGCCAGCAGCGCTGCCGGGACAGGCACAGATACGCAGTATTTT
CASSAAGTGTDTQYF
>NA|TRBV9|NA|TRBJ2-1|14
TGTGCCAGCAGCGTAGAGGTAAGGGACAATGAGCAGTTCTTC
CASSVEVRDNEQFF
>NA|TRBV4-2|TRBD2|TRBJ2-1|17
TGTGCCAGCAGCCTCGACTATAGCGGGGGCTCCTACAATGAGCAGTTCTTC
CASSLDYSGGSYNEQFF
>NA|TRBV19|NA|TRBJ2-1|15
TGTGCCAGTAGTATACAGTCAGGGTCATACAATGAGCAGTTCTTC
CASSIQSGSYNEQFF
>NA|TRBV29-1|NA|TRBJ1-1|13
TGCAGCGTGCCACAACAGGGGAACACTGAAGCTTTCTTT
CSVPQQGNTEAFF
>once|TRBV19|TRBD1|TRBJ2-6|17
TGTGCCAGTAGTCCCCGACAGGGTTTAGGGGGGGCCAACGTCCTGACTTTC
CASSPRQGLGGANVLTF